Sequencing of this T cell receptor (beta chain) was carried out in a study of CD8+ T cells in alopecia areata. Study-wide context: At a dose of 5 to 10 mg twice daily, oral tofacitinib was given to treated patients. Treatment with tofacitinib (6 to 18 months) was followed by 6 months off drug.

Study-level findings and limits: Scalp clonality, together with expanded CD8+ clones among the top 100, fell significantly with tofacitinib.

TCR sequencing used cDNA made by reverse transcription of extracted RNA. Assay: immunoSEQ multiplex PCR; the TCRdb copy retains only in-frame clones and omits some. The sample includes 200,000 to 250,000 clones, 64% of them seen just once. Regarding treatment: oral pan-JAK inhibitor, 5-10 mg twice daily. Alopecia areata patients had lesional scalp punch biopsies and peripheral blood taken from them. Germline values: CDR1 KGHSH, CDR2 LQKENI. V was clipped by 3 bases and J by 3 bases, with 12 bases between them. This CDR3 has 16 residues. A remark on this clone: Its antigen is unidentified.

The clonotype originates from a human donor with alopecia areata. The chain joins TRBV18 to TRBJ1-6; D may be TRBD1 (6 bases). Here the sequenced sample was CD4+ T cells sorted from blood, taken at week 4, from a patient treated with tofacitinib. The CDR3 DNA is TGTGCCAGCTCACCCCTTGACAGGCGCTATAATTCACCCCTCCACTTT. It yields the protein CASSPLDRRYNSPLHF. The entire variable domain, with the rest obtained from reference TRBV18 and TRBJ1-6, is as follows: NAGVMQNPRHLVRRRGQEARLRCSPMKGHSHVYWYRQLPEEGLKFMVYLQKENIIDESGMPKERFSAEFPKEGPSILRIQQVVRGDSAAYFCASSPLDRRYNSPLHFGNGTRLTVT.